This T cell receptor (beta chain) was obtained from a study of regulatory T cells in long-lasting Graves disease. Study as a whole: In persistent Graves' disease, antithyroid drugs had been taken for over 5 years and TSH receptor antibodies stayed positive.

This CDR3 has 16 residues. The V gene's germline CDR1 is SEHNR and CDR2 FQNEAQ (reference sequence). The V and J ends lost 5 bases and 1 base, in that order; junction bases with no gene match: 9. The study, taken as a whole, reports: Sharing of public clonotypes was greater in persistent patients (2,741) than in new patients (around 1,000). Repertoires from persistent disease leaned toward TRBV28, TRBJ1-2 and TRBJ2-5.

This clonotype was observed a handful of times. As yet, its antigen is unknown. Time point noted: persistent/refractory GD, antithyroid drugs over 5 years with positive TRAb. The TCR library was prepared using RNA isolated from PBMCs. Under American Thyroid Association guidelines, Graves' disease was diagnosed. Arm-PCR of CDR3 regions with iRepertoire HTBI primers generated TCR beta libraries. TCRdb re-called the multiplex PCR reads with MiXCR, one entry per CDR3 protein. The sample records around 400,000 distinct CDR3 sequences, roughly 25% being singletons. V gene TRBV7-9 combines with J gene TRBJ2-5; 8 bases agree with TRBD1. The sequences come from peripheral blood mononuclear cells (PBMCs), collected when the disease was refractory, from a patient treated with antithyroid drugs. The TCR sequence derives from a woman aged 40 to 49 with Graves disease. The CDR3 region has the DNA TGTGCCAGCAGCCGTACAGGGGGTGCTCGCCAAGAGACCCAGTACTTC. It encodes CASSRTGGARQETQYF.